This T cell receptor (beta chain) was recovered during a study of T cell changes during pregnancy in multiple sclerosis. Per germline, CDR1 SGHDT and CDR2 YYEEEE. This CDR3 region has 16 residues. V lost 2 bases, J lost 3 bases, and 4 bases stayed unmatched. Profiled with immunoSEQ multiplex PCR; TCRdb holds only in-frame clones, not every one. The sample shows around 56,000 clones, about 90% of them seen only once. This specimen consisted of CD4+ T cells from peripheral blood mononuclear cells, obtained in the first trimester of pregnancy. This receptor was identified in a female donor with multiple sclerosis, enrolled in a pregnancy study. V gene TRBV5-6 combines with J gene TRBJ2-4, with TRBD2 matching over 11 bases. The DNA for the CDR3 is TGTGCCAGCAGCTTCCGCCTAGCGGGGGGCAAAAACATTCAGTACTTC. Residues: CASSFRLAGGKNIQYF.